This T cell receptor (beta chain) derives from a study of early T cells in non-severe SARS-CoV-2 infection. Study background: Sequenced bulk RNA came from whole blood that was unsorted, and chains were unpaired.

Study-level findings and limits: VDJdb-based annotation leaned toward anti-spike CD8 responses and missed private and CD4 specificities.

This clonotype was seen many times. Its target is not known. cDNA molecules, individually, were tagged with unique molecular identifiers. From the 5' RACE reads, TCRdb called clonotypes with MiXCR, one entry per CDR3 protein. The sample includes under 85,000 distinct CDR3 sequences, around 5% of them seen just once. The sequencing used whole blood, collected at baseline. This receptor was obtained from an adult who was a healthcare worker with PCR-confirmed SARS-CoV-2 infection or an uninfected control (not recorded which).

The CDR3, as DNA: TGTGCCAGCAGCGCCAATCAGGGGACGAGGACCCAGTACTTC. Translated: CASSANQGTRTQYF. This chain connects TRBV9 to TRBJ2-5; D may be TRBD1 (6 bases). Deletions cut 3 bases from V and 7 bases from J, with 16 bases between. The CDR3 is 14 amino acids. Germline CDR1 reads SGDLS; CDR2 reads YYNGEE.